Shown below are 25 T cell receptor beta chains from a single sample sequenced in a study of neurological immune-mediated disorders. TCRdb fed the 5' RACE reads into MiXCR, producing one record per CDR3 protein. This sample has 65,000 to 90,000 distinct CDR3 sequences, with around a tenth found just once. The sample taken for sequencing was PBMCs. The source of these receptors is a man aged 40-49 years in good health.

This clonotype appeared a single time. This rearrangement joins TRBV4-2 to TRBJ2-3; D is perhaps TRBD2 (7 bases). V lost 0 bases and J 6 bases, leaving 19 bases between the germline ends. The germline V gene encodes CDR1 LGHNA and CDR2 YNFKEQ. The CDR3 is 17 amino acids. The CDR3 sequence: CASSQDGPGGVVDTQYF. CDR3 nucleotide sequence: TGTGCCAGCAGCCAAGATGGGCCGGGGGGCGTGGTCGATACGCAGTATTTT.

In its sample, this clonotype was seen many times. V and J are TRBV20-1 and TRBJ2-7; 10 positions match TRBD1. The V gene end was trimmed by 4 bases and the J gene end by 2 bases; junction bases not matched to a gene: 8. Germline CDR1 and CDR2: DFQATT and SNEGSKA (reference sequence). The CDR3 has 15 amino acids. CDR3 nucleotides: TGCAGTGCTACTGCCACTGGGACAGGGGCCTACGAGCAGTACTTC. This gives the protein CSATATGTGAYEQYF.

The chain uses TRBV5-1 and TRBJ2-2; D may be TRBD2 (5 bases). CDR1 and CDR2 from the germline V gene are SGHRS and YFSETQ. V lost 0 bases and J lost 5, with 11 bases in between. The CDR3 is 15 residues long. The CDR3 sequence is CASSLAAEQTGELFF. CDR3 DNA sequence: TGCGCCAGCAGCTTGGCAGCGGAGCAAACCGGGGAGCTGTTTTTT.

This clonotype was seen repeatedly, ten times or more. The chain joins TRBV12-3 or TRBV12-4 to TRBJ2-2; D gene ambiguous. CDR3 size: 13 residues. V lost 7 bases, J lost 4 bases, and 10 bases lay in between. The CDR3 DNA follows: TGTGCCAGCATCCCCCGACTCACCGGGGAGCTGTTTTTT. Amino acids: CASIPRLTGELFF.

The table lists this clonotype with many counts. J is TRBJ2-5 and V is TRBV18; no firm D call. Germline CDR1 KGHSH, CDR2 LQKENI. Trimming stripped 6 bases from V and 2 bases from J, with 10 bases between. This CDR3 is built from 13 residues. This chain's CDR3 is CASSPRQQETQYF. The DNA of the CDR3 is TGTGCCAGCTCCCCCCGCCAGCAAGAGACCCAGTACTTC.

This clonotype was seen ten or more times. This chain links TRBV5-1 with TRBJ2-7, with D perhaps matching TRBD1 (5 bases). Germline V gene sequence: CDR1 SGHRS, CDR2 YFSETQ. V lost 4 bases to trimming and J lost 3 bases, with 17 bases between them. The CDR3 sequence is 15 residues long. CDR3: CASSPQGDFFYEQYF. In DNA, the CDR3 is TGCGCCAGCAGCCCCCAAGGGGATTTTTTCTACGAGCAGTACTTC.

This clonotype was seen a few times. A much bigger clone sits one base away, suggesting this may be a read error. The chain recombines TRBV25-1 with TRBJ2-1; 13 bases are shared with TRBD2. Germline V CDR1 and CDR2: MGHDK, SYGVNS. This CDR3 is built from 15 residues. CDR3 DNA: TGTGTCAGCAGAGGACTAGCGGGAGAGTTGGGTGAGCAGTTCTTC. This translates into CVSRGLAGELGEQFF.

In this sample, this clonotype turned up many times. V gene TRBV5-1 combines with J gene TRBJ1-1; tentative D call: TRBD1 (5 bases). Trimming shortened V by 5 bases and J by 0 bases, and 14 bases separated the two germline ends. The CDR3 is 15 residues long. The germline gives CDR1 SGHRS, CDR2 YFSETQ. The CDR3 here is CASRQGDHLNTEAFF. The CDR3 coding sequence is TGCGCCAGCAGGCAGGGTGATCACTTGAACACTGAAGCTTTCTTT.

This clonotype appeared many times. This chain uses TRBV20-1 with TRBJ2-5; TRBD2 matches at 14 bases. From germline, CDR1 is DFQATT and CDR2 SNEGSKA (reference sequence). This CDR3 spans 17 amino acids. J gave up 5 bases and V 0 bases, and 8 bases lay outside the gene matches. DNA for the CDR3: TGCAGTGCTAGAGACCCTGGGGGACTAGCGGGAGTGGAGACCCAGTACTTC. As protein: CSARDPGGLAGVETQYF.

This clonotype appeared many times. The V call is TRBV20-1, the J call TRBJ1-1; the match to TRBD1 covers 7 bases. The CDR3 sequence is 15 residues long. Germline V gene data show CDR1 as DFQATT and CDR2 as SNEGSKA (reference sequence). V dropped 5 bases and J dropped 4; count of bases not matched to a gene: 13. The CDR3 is CSAPGTDYKGTEAFF. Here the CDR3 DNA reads TGCAGTGCTCCCGGGACAGACTACAAGGGCACTGAAGCTTTCTTT.

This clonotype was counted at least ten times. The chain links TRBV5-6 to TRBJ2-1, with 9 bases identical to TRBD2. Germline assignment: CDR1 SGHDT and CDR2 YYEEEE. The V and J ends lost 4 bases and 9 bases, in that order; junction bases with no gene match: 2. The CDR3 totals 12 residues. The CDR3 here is CASSRLAVEQFF. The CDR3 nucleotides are TGTGCCAGCAGCAGACTAGCGGTTGAGCAGTTCTTC.

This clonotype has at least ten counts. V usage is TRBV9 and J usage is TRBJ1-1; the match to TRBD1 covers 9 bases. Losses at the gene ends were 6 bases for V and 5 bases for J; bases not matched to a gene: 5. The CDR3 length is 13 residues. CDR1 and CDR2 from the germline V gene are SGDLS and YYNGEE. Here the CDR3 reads CASTTGGLTEAFF. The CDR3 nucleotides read TGTGCCAGCACAACAGGGGGCCTAACTGAAGCTTTCTTT.

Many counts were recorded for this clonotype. CDR3 nucleotide sequence: TGCAGTGCTAGAGACGCCAGTCATGCGGTTTTGGCTAATGAAAAACTGTTTTTT. Amino acids: CSARDASHAVLANEKLFF. The gene calls are TRBV20-1 and TRBJ1-4; D gene ambiguous. The length of the CDR3 is 18 residues. V lost 0 bases, J lost 3 bases, and 20 bases lay in between. Germline values: CDR1 DFQATT, CDR2 SNEGSKA (reference sequence).

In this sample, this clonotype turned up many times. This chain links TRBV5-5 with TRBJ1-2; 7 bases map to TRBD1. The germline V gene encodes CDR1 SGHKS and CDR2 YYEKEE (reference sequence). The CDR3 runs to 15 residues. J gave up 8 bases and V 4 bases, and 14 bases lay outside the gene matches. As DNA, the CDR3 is TGTGCCAGCAGCAGAAGTGACAGGGTGGTGGGAGGCTACACCTTC. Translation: CASSRSDRVVGGYTF.

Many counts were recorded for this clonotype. In nucleotides, the CDR3 is TGTGCCAGCAGACCCTCCGGGGGGGCCGGGGAGACCCAGTACTTC. It specifies CASRPSGGAGETQYF. This chain joins TRBV7-3 and TRBJ2-5; 8 nucleotides line up with TRBD2. Germline assignment: CDR1 SGHTA and CDR2 FQGTGA. Trimming cost V 6 bases and J 5 bases; bases outside gene matches: 11. This CDR3 is built from 15 residues.

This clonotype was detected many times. DNA of the CDR3: TGTGCCAGCTCACCACTACAGAATGAGCAGTTCTTC. Translation gives CASSPLQNEQFF. The chain carries TRBV18 and TRBJ2-1; D not resolved. The CDR3 consists of 12 residues. Germline V gene sequence: CDR1 KGHSH, CDR2 LQKENI. With 1 base removed from V and 7 bases from J, the gap between germline ends came to 5 bases.

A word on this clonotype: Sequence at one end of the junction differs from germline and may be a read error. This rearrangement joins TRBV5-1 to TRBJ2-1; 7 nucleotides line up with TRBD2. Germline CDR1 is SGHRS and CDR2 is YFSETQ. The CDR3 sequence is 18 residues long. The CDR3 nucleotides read TGCACCAGCAGCTTTCGGTCTATGACGGGAGGAACCTACAATGAGCAGTTCTTC. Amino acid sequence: CTSSFRSMTGGTYNEQFF.

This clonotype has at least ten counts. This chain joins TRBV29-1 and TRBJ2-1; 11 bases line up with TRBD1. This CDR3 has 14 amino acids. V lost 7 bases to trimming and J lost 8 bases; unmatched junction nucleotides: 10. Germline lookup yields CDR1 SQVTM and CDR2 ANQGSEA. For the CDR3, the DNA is TGCAGCGCCCCTGGACAGGGGGCTTTGGATGAGCAGTTCTTC. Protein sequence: CSAPGQGALDEQFF.

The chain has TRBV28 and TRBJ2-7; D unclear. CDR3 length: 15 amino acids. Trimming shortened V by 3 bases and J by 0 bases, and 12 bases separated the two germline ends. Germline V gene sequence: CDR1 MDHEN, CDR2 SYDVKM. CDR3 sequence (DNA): TGTGCCAGCAGTTTCCCGGACGCGGCCTCCTACGAGCAGTACTTC. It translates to CASSFPDAASYEQYF.

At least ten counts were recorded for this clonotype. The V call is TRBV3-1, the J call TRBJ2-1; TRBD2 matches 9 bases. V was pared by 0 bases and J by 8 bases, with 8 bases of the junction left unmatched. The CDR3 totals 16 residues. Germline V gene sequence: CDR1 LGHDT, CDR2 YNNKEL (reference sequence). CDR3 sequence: CASSQDVSGSGDEQFF. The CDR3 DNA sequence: TGTGCCAGCAGCCAAGATGTTAGCGGGAGCGGCGATGAGCAGTTCTTC.

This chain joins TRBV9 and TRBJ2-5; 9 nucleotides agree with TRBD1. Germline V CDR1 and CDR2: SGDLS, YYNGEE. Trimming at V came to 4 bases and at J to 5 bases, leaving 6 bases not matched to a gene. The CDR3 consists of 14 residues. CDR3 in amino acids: CASSPGTGRETQYF. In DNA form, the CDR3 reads TGTGCCAGCAGCCCGGGGACAGGGCGGGAGACCCAGTACTTC.

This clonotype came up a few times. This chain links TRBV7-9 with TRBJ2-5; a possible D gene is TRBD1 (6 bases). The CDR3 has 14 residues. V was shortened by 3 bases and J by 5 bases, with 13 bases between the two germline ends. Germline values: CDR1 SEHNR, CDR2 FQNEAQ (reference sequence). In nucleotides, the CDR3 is TGTGCCAGCAGCTTTAGGGGGTCAGAGGAGACCCAGTACTTC. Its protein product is CASSFRGSEETQYF.

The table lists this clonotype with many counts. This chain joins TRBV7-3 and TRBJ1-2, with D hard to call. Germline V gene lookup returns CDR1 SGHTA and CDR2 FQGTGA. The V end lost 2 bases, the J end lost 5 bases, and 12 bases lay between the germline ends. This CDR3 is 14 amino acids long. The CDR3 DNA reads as TGTGCCAGCAGCTTAGGTGCGGCAGAATATGGCTACACCTTC. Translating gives CASSLGAAEYGYTF.

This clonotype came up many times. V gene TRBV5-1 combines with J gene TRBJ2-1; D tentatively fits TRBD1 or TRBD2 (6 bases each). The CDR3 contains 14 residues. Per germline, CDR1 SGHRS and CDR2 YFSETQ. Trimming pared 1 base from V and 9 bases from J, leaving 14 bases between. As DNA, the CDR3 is TGCGCCAGCAGCTTGAGCATAGGAGGGGGTGAGCAGTTCTTC. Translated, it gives CASSLSIGGGEQFF.

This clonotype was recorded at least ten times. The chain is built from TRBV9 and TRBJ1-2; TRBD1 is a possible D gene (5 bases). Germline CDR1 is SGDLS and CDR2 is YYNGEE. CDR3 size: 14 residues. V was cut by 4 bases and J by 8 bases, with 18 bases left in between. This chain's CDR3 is CASSSGPRDSGYTF. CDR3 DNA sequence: TGTGCCAGCAGCTCGGGCCCCAGGGATAGCGGCTACACCTTC.